This TCR beta chain appears in the sequencing data of a study of shared clonotypes between healthy human individuals. Note on this clone: The identical CDR3 is also encoded by other nucleotide sequences in the sample.

TCRdb keeps only in-frame clones here, not all; method: immunoSEQ multiplex PCR. The sample consists of some 500,000 clones, roughly 95% of them appearing once. This CDR3 has 13 residues. Germline CDR1 reads SGHAT; CDR2 reads FQNNGV. V gave up 4 bases and J gave up 7 bases, with 11 bases separating them. Sequenced: naive CD4+ T cells sorted from blood. Subset noted: CD45RA+ positively selected. V gene TRBV11-2 combines with J gene TRBJ2-1; D gene uncertain. This TCR came from a woman aged 25-40 years in good health. In nucleotides, the CDR3 is TGTGCCAGCAGCTCGTACCTGGGTAATGAGCAGTTCTTC. This gives the protein CASSSYLGNEQFF.